Reported below is one TCR beta chain. Its specificity is not known. The data were taken from a study of monozygotic twins with inflammatory bowel disease. The CDR3 is 13 amino acids. Per germline, CDR1 SQVTM and CDR2 ANQGSEA. Total RNA isolation used whole blood (no T cell sorting was performed). Study-wide points: The data gave no support to a single strong IBD-associated signal or clonotype.

Eight separate reactions per sample yielded the cDNA. cDNA encoding TCRalpha and TCRbeta underwent two nested PCRs of approximately 17 and 9 cycles, each of which was followed by bead purification. TCRdb reprocessed the 5' RACE reads and stores each CDR3 protein as one record, lacking DNA. The sample's table shows some 170,000 distinct CDR3 sequences. The sample comprised blood. This sequence was found in a human donor with ulcerative colitis or Crohn's disease, or a healthy co-twin of an affected twin (not recorded which). This rearrangement joins TRBV29-1 to TRBJ1-4; there is no DNA to check the TCRdb D call of TRBD1. The CDR3 loop is CSGVRTGDEKLFF. The full variable domain, its missing parts supplied by reference TRBV29-1 and TRBJ1-4, is SAVISQKPSRDICQRGTSLTIQCQVDSQVTMMFWYRQQPGQSLTLIATANQGSEATYESGFVIDKFPISRPNLTFSTLTVSNMSPEDSSIYLCSGVRTGDEKLFFGSGTQLSVL.